One and the same sample provided the 22 T cell receptor beta chains below, sequenced in a study of T cell responses to AZD1222 COVID-19 vaccine. Here immunoSEQ multiplex PCR was the method, and the copy in TCRdb shows in-frame clones only, minus some. In the table there are about 150,000 clones, 93% of which are singletons. The material sequenced was peripheral blood, taken on day 0 of AZD1222 vaccination. The receptors shown here come from an adult in good health.

The chain recombines TRBV7-8 with TRBJ1-3; tentative D call: TRBD1 (6 bases). V lost 0 bases to trimming and J lost 0 bases, with 12 bases between them. This CDR3 contains 17 residues. The V gene's germline CDR1 is SGHVS and CDR2 FQNEAQ. CDR3 nucleotide sequence: TGTGCCAGCAGCTTAGCGCGTCCAGGGGCCTCTGGAAACACCATATATTTT. Protein sequence: CASSLARPGASGNTIYF. Based on the CDR3 plus reference TRBV7-8 and TRBJ1-3, the full variable domain is GAGVSQSPRYKVAKRGQDVALRCDPISGHVSLFWYQQALGQGPEFLTYFQNEAQLDKSGLPSDRFFAERPEGSVSTLKIQRTQQEDSAVYLCASSLARPGASGNTIYFGEGSWLTVV.

The chain uses TRBV5-1 and TRBJ2-1; D is perhaps TRBD2 (5 bases). The CDR3 is made up of 16 amino acids. The V and J ends lost 1 base and 0 bases respectively, with 11 bases between them. Germline V lookup: CDR1 SGHRS, CDR2 YFSETQ. The CDR3, as DNA: TGCGCCAGCAGCTTGTCCCTAGCCCACTCCTACAATGAGCAGTTCTTC. It codes for CASSLSLAHSYNEQFF. The variable domain in full, with the rest retrieved from reference TRBV5-1 and TRBJ2-1, is KAGVTQTPRYLIKTRGQQVTLSCSPISGHRSVSWYQQTPGQGLQFLFEYFSETQRNKGNFPGRFSGRQFSNSRSEMNVSTLELGDSALYLCASSLSLAHSYNEQFFGPGTRLTVL.

The chain recombines TRBV29-1 with TRBJ1-2; D is ambiguous. CDR1 is SQVTM, CDR2 ANQGSEA, per germline. This CDR3 spans 11 amino acids. V lost 4 bases to trimming and J lost 8 bases, with 11 bases between them. Written as DNA, the CDR3 is TGCAGCGTTGGATCAGGTTTCGGCTACACCTTC. Its translation is CSVGSGFGYTF.

V usage is TRBV10-1 and J usage is TRBJ2-1, with 13 bases identical to TRBD2. The CDR3 is 17 residues long. Germline V CDR1 and CDR2: WNHNN, SYGVQD (reference sequence). V lost 4 bases to trimming and J lost 8 bases; unmatched junction nucleotides: 11. The CDR3 DNA is TGCGCCAGCAGTGGCCGGACTAGCGGGAGCCTTGTGGATGAGCAGTTCTTC. Translation: CASSGRTSGSLVDEQFF.

This clone was counted once. V is TRBV6-5 and J is TRBJ1-4; D may be TRBD1 (5 bases). This CDR3 has 16 amino acids. Germline loops: CDR1 MNHEY, CDR2 SVGAGI. The V end lost 4 bases, the J end lost 4 bases, and 16 bases lay between the germline ends. The CDR3 sequence: CASSFDPGRVNEKLFF. CDR3 DNA: TGTGCCAGCAGTTTCGACCCGGGACGAGTTAATGAAAAACTGTTTTTT.

Of note for this clone: The same CDR3 arises from other DNA sequences in this sample as well. J is TRBJ1-1 and V is TRBV3-1 (or the pseudogene TRBV3-2); D uncertain. The CDR3 is 14 residues long. V lost 0 bases to trimming and J lost 1 base, with 6 bases between them. Per germline, CDR1 LGHDT and CDR2 YNNKEL (reference sequence). CDR3 sequence reads: CASSQDPGNTEAFF. CDR3 sequence (DNA): TGTGCCAGCAGCCAAGATCCCGGGAACACTGAAGCTTTCTTT.

The V and J genes are TRBV6-6 and TRBJ2-7; 11 bases line up with TRBD1. The CDR3 covers 13 residues. Germline V CDR1 and CDR2: MNHNY, SVGAGI (reference sequence). Trimming at V came to 7 bases and at J to 3 bases, leaving 2 bases not matched to a gene. As DNA, the CDR3 is TGTGCCAGCACGGGACAGGGGGACTACGAGCAGTACTTC. Translation gives CASTGQGDYEQYF.

This clone has just one count. J is TRBJ1-1 and V is TRBV27; D is perhaps TRBD1 (5 bases). The CDR3 consists of 16 residues. Trimming removed 5 bases from V and 1 base from J, with 17 bases in between. Germline V lookup: CDR1 MNHEY, CDR2 SMNVEV (reference sequence). CDR3 nucleotides: TGTGCCAGCAGTCCCTCAATGGGGGAGGGGAACACTGAAGCTTTCTTT. Its protein product is CASSPSMGEGNTEAFF.

This chain joins TRBV24-1 and TRBJ2-7; 10 bases align to TRBD1. Germline loops: CDR1 KGHDR, CDR2 SFDVKD. CDR3 size: 15 residues. V was pared by 4 bases and J by 5 bases, with 7 bases of the junction left unmatched. This CDR3 is CATSDPGTGDHEQYF. The CDR3 DNA follows: TGTGCCACCAGTGACCCCGGGACAGGGGACCACGAGCAGTACTTC.

This sequence joins TRBV13 and TRBJ2-1, with a possible D match to TRBD2 (6 bases). This CDR3 spans 15 amino acids. V was pared by 1 base and J by 2 bases, with 9 bases between. Germline assignment: CDR1 PRHDT and CDR2 FYEKMQ (reference sequence). In DNA form, the CDR3 reads TGTGCCAGCAGCTTAGTCGGGGGTACCTACAATGAGCAGTTCTTC. It is translated as CASSLVGGTYNEQFF.

This chain uses TRBV9 with TRBJ2-1; D unresolved. Germline-derived CDR1 and CDR2 are SGDLS and YYNGEE. V was clipped by 0 bases and J by 6 bases, with 13 bases between them. The CDR3 runs 15 residues. The CDR3: CASSVANSPGNEQFF. CDR3 nucleotides: TGTGCCAGCAGCGTAGCTAACTCGCCCGGCAATGAGCAGTTCTTC.

This clone was detected once. V gene TRBV19 combines with J gene TRBJ2-5, with D uncertain. The CDR3 runs 13 residues. CDR1 and CDR2 from the germline V gene are LNHDA and SQIVND (reference sequence). V was trimmed by 8 bases and J by 2 bases, leaving 12 bases between them. This chain's CDR3 is CASRPSGQETQYF. The DNA for the CDR3 is TGTGCCAGTCGCCCCTCTGGACAAGAGACCCAGTACTTC.

The J gene is TRBJ1-1, the V gene TRBV25-1; no definite D call. Per the germline V gene, CDR1 is MGHDK and CDR2 is SYGVNS. The V gene lost 7 bases and the J gene lost 6 bases, with 18 bases spanning the gap. This CDR3 contains 14 residues. CDR3 DNA: TGTGCCAGCACGAGAGCTGGGGATGGCGCTGAAGCTTTCTTT. Protein: CASTRAGDGAEAFF.

V usage is TRBV28 and J usage is TRBJ1-2, with D unresolved. The CDR3 extends over 12 amino acids. Trimming removed 3 bases from V and 6 bases from J, with 8 bases in between. Germline V gene lookup returns CDR1 MDHEN and CDR2 SYDVKM. The CDR3 reads CASSLVRHGYTF. CDR3 nucleotides: TGTGCCAGCAGTTTGGTACGGCATGGCTACACCTTC.

The chain combines TRBV5-6 with TRBJ1-4; no definite D call. CDR1 and CDR2 from the germline V gene are SGHDT and YYEEEE. V dropped 2 bases and J dropped 8 bases, with 13 bases sitting between them. The CDR3 contains 14 residues. This CDR3 reads CASSFDKTGEKLFF. In DNA, the CDR3 is TGTGCCAGCAGCTTCGACAAAACGGGGGAAAAACTGTTTTTT. The variable domain in full, with the rest retrieved from reference TRBV5-6 and TRBJ1-4, is DAGVTQSPTHLIKTRGQQVTLRCSPKSGHDTVSWYQQALGQGPQFIFQYYEEEERQRGNFPDRFSGHQFPNYSSELNVNALLLGDSALYLCASSFDKTGEKLFFGSGTQLSVL.

The chain recombines TRBV5-6 with TRBJ2-7; weak D call: TRBD1 (5 bases). The CDR3 covers 15 residues. V dropped 1 base and J dropped 5 bases, with 16 bases sitting between them. Per the germline V gene, CDR1 is SGHDT and CDR2 is YYEEEE. The CDR3 region has the DNA TGTGCCAGCAGCTTGTTCGGGCAGGGCTCTGACGAGCAGTACTTC. Amino acid sequence: CASSLFGQGSDEQYF.

V gene TRBV5-4 combines with J gene TRBJ1-2, with D perhaps matching TRBD1 (5 bases). Germline CDR1 SGHNT, CDR2 YYREEE (reference sequence). Trimming took off 0 bases at V and 1 base at J, with 16 bases between the two ends. The CDR3 contains 17 residues. The CDR3 reads CASSLVAGRLGNYGYTF. In DNA, the CDR3 is TGTGCCAGCAGCTTGGTGGCAGGGAGGCTGGGTAACTATGGCTACACCTTC.

The rearrangement uses TRBV12-3 or TRBV12-4 and TRBJ1-6, with unresolved D. CDR3 size: 12 residues. V lost 4 bases, J lost 11 bases, and 9 bases lay in between. CDR3 coding DNA: TGTGCCAGCAGTTCGTGGAGGACACCCCTCCACTTT. This sequence encodes CASSSWRTPLHF.

The chain combines TRBV5-1 with TRBJ2-7; 10 nucleotides align to TRBD1. The germline gives CDR1 SGHRS, CDR2 YFSETQ. The CDR3 spans 15 residues. V lost 4 bases to trimming and J lost 3 bases; unmatched junction nucleotides: 7. CDR3 nucleotides: TGCGCCAGCAGCCTATCGACAGGGGGCGGCTACGAGCAGTACTTC. Its translation: CASSLSTGGGYEQYF. Using reference TRBV5-1 and TRBJ2-7 for the parts outside the CDR3, the full variable domain is KAGVTQTPRYLIKTRGQQVTLSCSPISGHRSVSWYQQTPGQGLQFLFEYFSETQRNKGNFPGRFSGRQFSNSRSEMNVSTLELGDSALYLCASSLSTGGGYEQYFGPGTRLTVT.

The gene calls are TRBV15 and TRBJ1-2; no reliable D call. CDR1 LNHNV and CDR2 YYDKDF come from the germline V gene (reference sequence). V lost 1 base to trimming and J lost 4 bases, with 7 bases between them. The CDR3 spans 13 residues. This chain's CDR3 is CATSRGSTYGYTF. The CDR3 DNA reads TGTGCCACCAGCAGAGGCAGCACCTATGGCTACACCTTC.

The DNA for the CDR3 is TGTGCCAGCAGTATGGGGGCGGGGACTGAAGCTTTCTTT. Residues: CASSMGAGTEAFF. The rearrangement uses TRBV7-3 and TRBJ1-1; a weak D match, TRBD1 (6 bases). Trimming cost V 6 bases and J 5 bases, with 13 bases left between them. Germline-derived CDR1 and CDR2 are SGHTA and FQGTGA. CDR3 length: 13 residues.

The gene calls are TRBV19 and TRBJ1-6; D unresolved. In germline, CDR1 is LNHDA, CDR2 SQIVND (reference sequence). The CDR3 totals 16 residues. V was pared by 5 bases and J by 0 bases, with 11 bases between. CDR3 residues: CASSWTASSYNSPLHF. Here the CDR3 DNA reads TGTGCCAGTAGTTGGACGGCAAGCTCCTATAATTCACCCCTCCACTTT.